This T cell receptor (beta chain) was retrieved from a study of early T cells in non-severe SARS-CoV-2 infection. At the level of the study: Bulk RNA from unsorted whole blood was sequenced; chains were unpaired.

Study outcomes and limitations: Matching results from VDJdb favored anti-spike CD8 responses, leaving private and CD4 specificities undetected.

V gave up 0 bases and J gave up 7 bases, with 13 bases separating them. The germline V gene has CDR1 GTSNPN and CDR2 SVGIG (reference sequence). The CDR3 has 15 residues. Separate cDNA molecules each had unique molecular identifiers attached to them. MiXCR was run by TCRdb on the 5' RACE reads, yielding one entry per CDR3 protein. This table has 75,000 to 100,000 distinct CDR3 sequences, about 15% appearing once. Of note for this clonotype: Its antigen is not known.

The gene calls are TRBV30 and TRBJ1-6; perhaps TRBD1 as D (6 bases). The TCR sequence derives from an adult who was a healthcare worker with PCR-confirmed SARS-CoV-2 infection or an uninfected control (not recorded which). The sample consisted of whole blood. The CDR3 coding sequence is TGTGCCTGGAGTGTACTACGGGGGGCCAATTCACCCCTCCACTTT. Protein product: CAWSVLRGANSPLHF.